The clone carrying this T cell receptor (beta chain) occurred many times. The antigen remains unidentified. Unique molecular identifiers, one per molecule, were present on every TCR cDNA molecule. TCRdb redid the calling of the 5' RACE reads with MiXCR, one entry per CDR3 protein. The sample contains under 6,000 distinct CDR3 sequences, more than 6.5% of which appear only once. This entry belongs to a study of spatial heterogeneity in lung cancer. Broader study findings: Intratumoral expanded alpha and beta TCR counts were found to track tumor mutation counts. Tumor T cells had an estimated coverage that came to around 7% for alpha chains and 13% for beta chains.

Time point denoted: sample taken at primary tumor resection. The donors, 72 patients with untreated early-stage non-small cell lung cancer, provided the samples. TCRs were sequenced from unsorted whole RNA of tumor, nontumor lung or PBMC. The CDR3 runs to 15 residues. With V trimmed by 1 base and J by 16 bases, 12 bases remained unmatched. Germline CDR1 is MGHRA and CDR2 is YSYEKL. The chain joins TRBV4-1 to TRBJ2-1; 11 nucleotides match TRBD2. The clonotype comes from a male donor with early-stage non-small cell lung cancer. The input for sequencing was lung tumor tissue, taken at surgery. In nucleotides, the CDR3 is TGCGCCAGCAGCCAAGTGGAAAAACTAGCGGGAGCAAAATTCTTC. Encoded protein: CASSQVEKLAGAKFF.